A selection of T cell receptor beta chains follows, all from one sample in a study of blood T cell repertoires in COVID-19. Sequencing was performed with immunoSEQ multiplex PCR; in TCRdb, only in-frame clones are kept and a portion is missing. Of some 230,000 clones in the sample, roughly four fifths were seen once. Sequencing input: peripheral blood. Source of these receptors: a woman older than 75 with COVID-19, enrolled during active disease. Both conserved end residues are part of each CDR3. A D gene is named only where the DNA matches it firmly. Clone size is given for some rows only: seen once, a few or many times, or a class if the clone is expanded.

>TRBJ1-2|TRBV3-1/TRBV3-2|-|-
TGTGCCAGCCGGGACATTGGAGGCTATGGCTACACCTTC
CASRDIGGYGYTF
>TRBJ1-1|TRBV5-1|-|-
TGCGCCAGCAGCTTACAGGGTGCTCAACGCGGCACTGAAGCTTTCTTT
CASSLQGAQRGTEAFF
>TRBJ1-1|TRBV19|TRBD1|-
TGTGCCAGTAGTCCGGACAGGGCCAGAGCTTTCTTT
CASSPDRARAFF
>TRBJ1-6|TRBV9|TRBD1|-
TGTGCCAGCAGCCCCGACAGGGTGGACAATTCACCCCTCCACTTT
CASSPDRVDNSPLHF
>TRBJ2-7|TRBV6-5|-|few
TGTGCCAGCAGAAAAGGACTGAGCTACGAGCAGTACTTC
CASRKGLSYEQYF
>TRBJ1-1|TRBV2|-|-
TGTGCCAGCAGTGACGGCGGCAGGGTTAGCACTGAAGCTTTCTTT
CASSDGGRVSTEAFF
>TRBJ2-5|TRBV2|-|-
TGTGCCACCTACAGCCAGCTCCCATACCAAGAGACCCAGTACTTC
CATYSQLPYQETQYF
>TRBJ1-5|TRBV11-2|-|-
TGTGCCAGCAGCCCTACAGGATCGCCAAATCAGCCCCAGCATTTT
CASSPTGSPNQPQHF
>TRBJ1-1|TRBV3-1/TRBV3-2|TRBD1|-
TGTGCCAGCAGCCAAGTTGGGACAGGGACTGAAGCTTTCTTT
CASSQVGTGTEAFF
>TRBJ2-4|TRBV11-2|-|-
TGTGCCAGCAGCTTAAGTGGGGGGGCCGCCAAAAACATTCAGTACTTC
CASSLSGGAAKNIQYF